This TCR beta chain is drawn from a study of OX40 agonist ivuxolimab in advanced cancers. Turning to the study itself: The study enrolled dose-escalation patients with hepatocellular carcinoma, melanoma, renal cell or head and neck cancer. Overall study findings and caveats: Antigens targeted by the expanded peripheral T cells were not determined. With doses of 0.1 to 3.0 mg/kg, CD4+ and CD8+ blood T cells had undergone clonal expansion by week 6.

Notes on this clone: The antigen is undetermined.

The V gene lost 0 bases and the J gene lost 5 bases, with 11 bases spanning the gap. The CDR3 runs 15 residues. Germline CDR1 is SGHTA and CDR2 is FQGNSA. Only in-frame clones appear in the TCRdb table, and some are missing; sequencing was by immunoSEQ multiplex PCR. This table holds more than 70,000 clones, roughly nine tenths found once. The starting material was CD4+ or CD8+ T cells sorted from blood, obtained in a trial of the OX40 agonist ivuxolimab. The chain recombines TRBV7-2 with TRBJ1-5; D is uncertain. The receptor was isolated from an adult with an advanced solid tumor such as melanoma, head and neck, liver or kidney cancer. CDR3 coding DNA: TGTGCCAGCAGCTTAGCGCGTGGGTCCCATCAGCCCCAGCATTTT. Translated: CASSLARGSHQPQHF.